Below are 30 T cell receptor beta chains sequenced from a single sample in a study. TCRdb analysed the RT-PCR reads with MiXCR anew, one entry per CDR3 protein. The sample carries about 680,000 distinct CDR3 sequences, approximately 15% recorded once. Sequenced material: memory CD4+ T cells from blood. All receptors derive from a female donor in good health, serving as a healthy control.

V is TRBV9 and J is TRBJ1-4, with no clear D. CDR1 is SGDLS and CDR2 is YYNGEE in the germline V gene. Trimming shortened V by 2 bases and J by 6 bases, and 8 bases separated the two germline ends. The CDR3 contains 13 residues. The CDR3 sequence is CASSVSADEKLFF. CDR3 coding DNA: TGTGCCAGCAGCGTTTCGGCAGATGAAAAACTGTTTTTT.

This clonotype was detected a few times. This rearrangement joins TRBV28 to TRBJ2-7; D remains ambiguous. CDR1 MDHEN and CDR2 SYDVKM come from the germline V gene. This CDR3 contains 12 residues. V was trimmed by 7 bases and J by 7 bases, leaving 14 bases between them. The CDR3: CASTVPGWEQYF. The CDR3 DNA is TGTGCCAGCACCGTTCCGGGTTGGGAGCAGTACTTC.

The V call is TRBV6-6, the J call TRBJ2-2; D is unclear. V lost 3 bases and J 5 bases, leaving 10 bases between the germline ends. This CDR3 has 14 residues. Germline V lookup: CDR1 MNHNY, CDR2 SVGAGI (reference sequence). CDR3 DNA: TGTGCCAGCAGTTATCGGACGGTTACCGGGGAGCTGTTTTTT. Translating gives CASSYRTVTGELFF.

The chain uses TRBV10-3 and TRBJ2-6, with D perhaps matching TRBD2 (7 bases). Trimming took off 6 bases at V and 0 bases at J, with 15 bases between the two ends. This CDR3 is 17 amino acids long. In germline, CDR1 is ENHRY, CDR2 SYGVKD. CDR3 region: CAISAGGGGSGANVLTF. In DNA form, the CDR3 reads TGTGCCATCAGCGCCGGGGGAGGGGGCTCTGGGGCCAACGTCCTGACTTTC.

V and J are TRBV15 and TRBJ2-3; 8 bases map to TRBD2. From germline, CDR1 is LNHNV and CDR2 YYDKDF (reference sequence). V lost 2 bases, J lost 2 bases, and 12 bases stayed unmatched. This CDR3 is built from 18 residues. CDR3 protein: CATSRSWASGSFTDTQYF. The CDR3, as DNA: TGTGCCACCAGCAGAAGTTGGGCTAGCGGGTCGTTCACAGATACGCAGTATTTT.

The rearrangement uses TRBV5-1 and TRBJ1-1, with 7 bases that match TRBD1. V lost 2 bases to trimming and J lost 6 bases; unmatched junction nucleotides: 7. This CDR3 has 14 amino acids. Germline CDR1 SGHRS, CDR2 YFSETQ. CDR3 region: CASSLHPTGAEAFF. As DNA, the CDR3 is TGCGCCAGCAGCTTACACCCCACAGGGGCTGAAGCTTTCTTT.

This clonotype has a handful of counts. A junction end diverges from the germline sequence, so it may reflect a read error. The V call is TRBV15, the J call TRBJ1-2; a possible D gene is TRBD1 (6 bases). This CDR3 comprises 14 residues. Germline CDR1 and CDR2: LNHNV and YYDKDF (reference sequence). CDR3 nucleotide sequence: TGTGCAACCAGCAGACCTACAGGGTCTTATGGCTACACCTTC. It encodes CATSRPTGSYGYTF.

This clonotype was seen ten or more times. The V gene is TRBV20-1, the J gene TRBJ2-3; D call uncertain. CDR3 length: 14 residues. The germline CDR1 and CDR2 sequences are DFQATT and SNEGSKA (reference sequence). The germline V and J ends were trimmed by 3 bases and 4 bases, with 14 bases remaining between them. The CDR3 DNA reads as TGCAGTGCTAGGGCAGACCCGACGGCAGATACGCAGTATTTT. The encoded protein is CSARADPTADTQYF.

This clonotype was counted between two and nine times. This chain joins TRBV10-2 and TRBJ2-3; 7 bases line up with TRBD1. J gave up 2 bases and V 6 bases, and 5 bases lay outside the gene matches. Germline V CDR1 and CDR2: WSHSY, SAAADI. This CDR3 has 14 residues. In DNA, the CDR3 is TGCGCCAGCAGAAGGACAGGAAACACAGATACGCAGTATTTT. Protein: CASRRTGNTDTQYF.

The CDR3 loop is CASSYSRQGQVAKTEAFF. Here the CDR3 DNA reads TGTGCCAGCAGTTACTCGAGGCAGGGGCAGGTAGCGAAAACTGAAGCTTTCTTT. The genes are TRBV6-5 and TRBJ1-1, with a possible D match to TRBD1 (6 bases). The CDR3 covers 18 residues. Germline V gene lookup returns CDR1 MNHEY and CDR2 SVGAGI. The V end was cut by 0 bases, the J end by 5 bases, with 22 bases between.

Ten or more counts support this clonotype. The chain recombines TRBV4-3 with TRBJ2-5, with D hard to call. The length of the CDR3 is 14 residues. The V gene's germline CDR1 is LGHNA and CDR2 YSLEER. Trimming removed 0 bases at V and 5 bases at J, with 10 bases between. CDR3 residues: CASSQDSAGETQYF. The CDR3 bases are TGCGCCAGCAGCCAAGATTCCGCCGGGGAGACCCAGTACTTC.

Notes on this clonotype: One base away lies a much larger clone, so this may be a sequencing read error. The V call is TRBV29-1, the J call TRBJ1-1; 8 nucleotides agree with TRBD1. The CDR3 extends over 13 amino acids. The germline V gene encodes CDR1 SQVTM and CDR2 ANQGSEA. The ends lost 7 bases at V and 5 bases at J; junction bases unmatched: 9. This CDR3 is CSGKTGDRTEAFF. CDR3 in DNA: TGCAGCGGCAAGACAGGGGATAGAACTGAAGCTTTCTTT.

Written as DNA, the CDR3 is TGTGCCAGCAGCTTAGTCCCCCTGGACACCGGGGAGCTGTTTTTT. It specifies CASSLVPLDTGELFF. J is TRBJ2-2 and V is TRBV5-5; D gene ambiguous. Germline V CDR1 and CDR2: SGHKS, YYEKEE (reference sequence). The CDR3 has 15 residues. The V end was cut by 2 bases, the J end by 3 bases, with 11 bases between.

The chain links TRBV11-2 to TRBJ2-7; 8 positions match TRBD1. Per germline, CDR1 SGHAT and CDR2 FQNNGV. J gave up 6 bases and V 7 bases, and 17 bases lay outside the gene matches. This CDR3 has 16 residues. CDR3 sequence (DNA): TGTGCCAGCACCTCCGGCGCGGACAGGGCAACTCGCGAGCAGTACTTC. The encoded protein is CASTSGADRATREQYF.

The V call is TRBV28, the J call TRBJ1-5; no firm D call. Germline CDR1 is MDHEN and CDR2 is SYDVKM. V gave up 2 bases and J gave up 2 bases, with 16 bases separating them. CDR3 length: 17 amino acids. CDR3: CASSLTPAGWGNQPQHF. CDR3 DNA sequence: TGTGCCAGCAGTTTAACCCCAGCGGGGTGGGGCAATCAGCCCCAGCATTTT.

This clonotype has just a few counts. This chain connects TRBV20-1 to TRBJ2-7, with 9 nucleotides matching TRBD2. The CDR3 loop spans 16 amino acids. Germline lookup yields CDR1 DFQATT and CDR2 SNEGSKA (reference sequence). J gave up 2 bases and V 0 bases, and 8 bases lay outside the gene matches. CDR3 amino acids: CSARDQGGRGTYEQYF. In nucleotides, the CDR3 is TGCAGTGCTAGAGATCAGGGCGGGAGGGGAACCTACGAGCAGTACTTC.

This clonotype was detected many times. The V gene is TRBV10-2, the J gene TRBJ2-1; tentative D call: TRBD1 (6 bases). Germline CDR1 WSHSY, CDR2 SAAADI. Trimming removed 9 bases at V and 4 bases at J, with 10 bases between. This CDR3 comprises 12 residues. The CDR3 bases are TGCGCCAGTGGGACACAATACAATGAGCAGTTCTTC. This codes for CASGTQYNEQFF.

This clonotype was recorded once. One end of the junction fails to match germline, which may point to a read error. The rearrangement links TRBV7-9 to TRBJ2-5; 9 bases align to TRBD2. Germline V gene sequence: CDR1 SEHNR, CDR2 FQNEAQ (reference sequence). The CDR3 length is 10 residues. The CDR3 nucleotides read TGTGCCAGCGGATTAGCGGGGGCTGGATTC. Translation gives CASGLAGAGF.

This rearrangement joins TRBV6-4 to TRBJ1-4; D is unclear. The CDR3 has 15 amino acids. Trimming left V 6 bases short and J 0 bases short, with 11 bases between. Germline V gene sequence: CDR1 MRHNA, CDR2 SNTAGT. The CDR3, as DNA: TGTGCCAGCAGGGACGTGAGAGCAACTAATGAAAAACTGTTTTTT. Translation: CASRDVRATNEKLFF.

CDR3 sequence (DNA): TGTGCCAGCAGCCCTAACCCCCGGGGTGGCTACACCTTC. Amino acid sequence: CASSPNPRGGYTF. The chain combines TRBV7-3 with TRBJ1-2, with D hard to call. V was trimmed by 5 bases and J by 7 bases, leaving 14 bases between them. This CDR3 contains 13 residues. Germline V CDR1 and CDR2: SGHTA, FQGTGA.

This clonotype was recorded many times. The genes are TRBV6-5 and TRBJ2-7; tentatively, D is TRBD2 (5 bases). Germline CDR1 is MNHEY and CDR2 is SVGAGI. CDR3 length: 14 residues. Trimming stripped 7 bases from V and 4 bases from J, with 17 bases between. The CDR3: CASTPSVGGYEQYF. CDR3 nucleotide sequence: TGTGCCAGCACTCCGTCTGTAGGCGGGTACGAGCAGTACTTC.

The genes are TRBV7-9 and TRBJ1-6; D unresolved. The CDR3 has 16 amino acids. CDR1 is SEHNR and CDR2 is FQNEAQ in the germline V gene (reference sequence). The V and J ends lost 2 bases and 0 bases respectively, with 8 bases between them. DNA of the CDR3: TGTGCCAGCAGCTTATGGTCAAACTCCTATAATTCACCCCTCCACTTT. Its translation: CASSLWSNSYNSPLHF.

This clonotype was detected ten times or more. The CDR3 nucleotides are TGCAGCGTTGACGAAACAGGGACAGGGAACACTGAAGCTTTCTTT. Amino acid sequence: CSVDETGTGNTEAFF. The rearrangement links TRBV29-1 to TRBJ1-1; TRBD1 agrees at 8 bases. Germline assignment: CDR1 SQVTM and CDR2 ANQGSEA. V shed 3 bases and J 1 base; nucleotides not matched to a gene: 7. This CDR3 contains 15 residues.

This clonotype has more than one count but fewer than ten. CDR3 in DNA: TGTGCCAGCCTAGGAGCCAATCAGCCCCAGCATTTT. Translated, it gives CASLGANQPQHF. The gene calls are TRBV28 and TRBJ1-5, with D unclear. Germline CDR1 and CDR2: MDHEN and SYDVKM. V lost 8 bases and J 3 bases, leaving 8 bases between the germline ends. This CDR3 region has 12 residues.

CDR3 protein: CASSVGEGGANVLTF. The CDR3 nucleotides are TGTGCCAGCAGCGTAGGGGAAGGTGGGGCCAACGTCCTGACTTTC. V usage is TRBV9 and J usage is TRBJ2-6, with unresolved D. V was shortened by 0 bases and J by 3 bases, with 7 bases between the two germline ends. The CDR3 sequence is 15 residues long. The germline CDR1 and CDR2 sequences are SGDLS and YYNGEE.

This clonotype was observed a few times. The chain has TRBV20-1 and TRBJ1-5; D might be TRBD1 (5 bases). CDR3 size: 15 residues. Germline-derived CDR1 and CDR2 are DFQATT and SNEGSKA (reference sequence). V was trimmed by 3 bases and J by 3 bases, leaving 15 bases between them. The CDR3, as DNA: TGCAGTGCTAGTGTGGGGAGAGGGGACAATCAGCCCCAGCATTTT. Protein product: CSASVGRGDNQPQHF.

On this clonotype: A much larger clone is a single base away; this may be a read error. The rearrangement links TRBV28 to TRBJ2-3, with 8 positions matching TRBD2. Germline lookup yields CDR1 MDHEN and CDR2 SYDVKM. The CDR3 sequence is 15 residues long. V trimming: 1 base; J trimming: 2 bases; junction bases outside the gene matches: 2. As DNA, the CDR3 is TGTGCCAGCAGTTTATCGGGGGGGTACACAGATACGCAGTATTTT. Translating gives CASSLSGGYTDTQYF.

In its sample, this clonotype was seen a few times. The chain has TRBV7-3 and TRBJ1-1; D gene ambiguous. The CDR3 runs to 13 residues. V was cut by 5 bases and J by 4 bases, with 11 bases left in between. Germline V gene data show CDR1 as SGHTA and CDR2 as FQGTGA. The CDR3 is CASSLNLGTEAFF. For the CDR3, the DNA is TGTGCCAGCAGCCTAAACTTGGGCACTGAAGCTTTCTTT.

The J gene is TRBJ2-7, the V gene TRBV6-2 or TRBV6-3, with 7 bases fitting TRBD1. Germline assignment: CDR1 MNHEY and CDR2 SVGEGT. Trimming took 5 bases from V and 6 from J; bases not matched to a gene: 10. The CDR3 has 14 residues. This chain's CDR3 is CASSTGQKSGEQYF. Written as DNA, the CDR3 is TGTGCCAGCAGTACGGGACAGAAAAGCGGCGAGCAGTACTTC.

The V call is TRBV20-1, the J call TRBJ2-4; possibly TRBD2 for D (5 bases). The CDR3 has 12 amino acids. Germline lookup yields CDR1 DFQATT and CDR2 SNEGSKA (reference sequence). CDR3 residues: CSAGLAKNIQYF. In DNA form, the CDR3 reads TGCAGCGCGGGCCTAGCCAAAAACATTCAGTACTTC.